This TCR beta chain stems from a study of cytomegalovirus exposure and HLA in healthy donors. Germline CDR1 SEHNR, CDR2 FQNEAQ (reference sequence). V lost 5 bases, J lost 0 bases, and 6 bases stayed unmatched. The CDR3 runs to 16 residues. Study-level findings and limits: Reportedly, HLA-A and HLA-B alleles of most subjects were accurately predicted from TCR beta.

This clone has more than one count but fewer than ten. Its antigen is as yet unknown. The PCR was carried out with 60 Vbeta primers and 13 Jbeta primers. The method was immunoSEQ multiplex PCR; TCRdb's version includes in-frame clones alone and lacks a portion of them. This table has about 97,000 clones, 60% to 75% appearing once. The rearrangement links TRBV7-9 to TRBJ2-2; 7 nucleotides line up with TRBD2. Sequencing was carried out using PBMCs. The receptor was derived from a woman aged 40 to 49 in good health and CMV-seronegative. CDR3 protein: CASSPWGGPNTGELFF. In nucleotides, the CDR3 is TGTGCCAGCAGCCCCTGGGGGGGACCGAACACCGGGGAGCTGTTTTTT.